The 30 T cell receptor beta chains reported below all come from one sample, sequenced in a study of cytomegalovirus exposure and HLA in healthy donors. The primer mix had 60 Vbeta and 13 Jbeta primers. The protocol was immunoSEQ multiplex PCR, while the TCRdb copy is restricted to in-frame clones and leaves out a portion. There are 110,000 or so clones in the sample; roughly 67% occur only once, and about 7.7% lies in the top ten. Input material: PBMCs. All receptors derive from a young man in good health and CMV-seropositive.

This clone was observed a handful of times. V gene TRBV28 combines with J gene TRBJ1-5; D gene uncertain. Looked up from germline, CDR1 is MDHEN and CDR2 is SYDVKM. CDR3 length: 18 amino acids. Trimming pared 1 base from V and 0 bases from J, leaving 16 bases between. The CDR3 bases are TGTGCCAGCAGTTTATCTTGGCGTGGGCCTCTTAGCAATCAGCCCCAGCATTTT. Its protein is CASSLSWRGPLSNQPQHF.

The chain carries TRBV27 and TRBJ2-7; TRBD1 is a possible D gene (6 bases). Germline V gene data show CDR1 as MNHEY and CDR2 as SMNVEV (reference sequence). The CDR3 contains 15 residues. V lost 5 bases, J lost 2 bases, and 16 bases lay in between. The CDR3 spells CASSGRQDPPYEQYF. For the CDR3, the DNA is TGTGCCAGCAGTGGACGACAGGACCCGCCCTACGAGCAGTACTTC.

This clone was counted a few times. The chain links TRBV5-1 to TRBJ2-3; TRBD2 agrees at 11 bases. The length of the CDR3 is 14 residues. V shed 3 bases, J shed 7 bases, and the junction held 4 bases outside the gene matches. Germline CDR1 SGHRS, CDR2 YFSETQ. The CDR3 region is CASSSGTSGHTQYF. Here the CDR3 DNA reads TGCGCCAGCAGCTCGGGGACTAGCGGTCATACGCAGTATTTT.

The chain recombines TRBV29-1 with TRBJ2-3, with 11 bases fitting TRBD2. In germline, CDR1 is SQVTM, CDR2 ANQGSEA. With V trimmed by 6 bases and J by 3 bases, 2 bases remained unmatched. This CDR3 is 13 amino acids long. The DNA of the CDR3 is TGCAGCGTGCGACTAGCGGGGACAGATACGCAGTATTTT. This encodes CSVRLAGTDTQYF.

Turning to this clone: Other DNA sequences from this sample encode an identical CDR3 as well. J is TRBJ2-5 and V is TRBV5-1, with unresolved D. Deletions cut 4 bases from V and 1 base from J, with 2 bases between. This CDR3 is 11 amino acids long. The germline V gene encodes CDR1 SGHRS and CDR2 YFSETQ. CDR3 sequence (DNA): TGCGCCAGCAGCCTCCAAGAGACCCAGTACTTC. Residues: CASSLQETQYF. The entire variable domain, with the rest obtained from reference TRBV5-1 and TRBJ2-5, is as follows: KAGVTQTPRYLIKTRGQQVTLSCSPISGHRSVSWYQQTPGQGLQFLFEYFSETQRNKGNFPGRFSGRQFSNSRSEMNVSTLELGDSALYLCASSLQETQYFGPGTRLLVL.

The V gene is TRBV6-6, the J gene TRBJ2-5, with TRBD2 identical over 7 bases. V gave up 5 bases and J gave up 4 bases; unmatched junction bases: 4. The CDR3 extends over 13 amino acids. The germline gives CDR1 MNHNY, CDR2 SVGAGI (reference sequence). The CDR3 sequence is CASSRTGGETQYF. In nucleotides, the CDR3 is TGTGCCAGCAGTCGGACGGGGGGAGAGACCCAGTACTTC.

In its sample, this clone was seen a few times. The chain is built from TRBV6-1 and TRBJ2-3; TRBD1 matches at 11 bases. The J segment lost 6 bases and the V segment lost 7 bases, leaving 9 bases of the junction unmatched. Germline lookup yields CDR1 MNHNS and CDR2 SASEGT. This CDR3 comprises 15 residues. The CDR3 reads CASTVGQGAYDTQYF. The CDR3 DNA sequence: TGTGCCAGCACCGTCGGACAGGGGGCTTACGATACGCAGTATTTT.

The chain links TRBV5-1 to TRBJ2-3, with TRBD1 matching 8 bases. The V segment lost 4 bases and the J segment 3 bases; nucleotides outside the gene matches: 7. Germline CDR1 and CDR2: SGHRS and YFSETQ. The CDR3 is 15 amino acids. The CDR3 sequence: CASSAQGAGTDTQYF. The DNA for the CDR3 is TGCGCCAGCAGCGCCCAGGGGGCGGGAACAGATACGCAGTATTTT.

The chain has TRBV23-1 and TRBJ2-3, with TRBD1 as a possible D gene (5 bases). TRBV23-1 counts as an open reading frame of uncertain function. Trimming left V 2 bases short and J 3 bases short, with 15 bases between. The CDR3 is 16 amino acids. This CDR3 reads CASSQPRGARTDTQYF. For the CDR3, the DNA is TGCGCCAGCAGTCAACCAAGGGGCGCAAGAACAGATACGCAGTATTTT.

V and J are TRBV6-6 and TRBJ2-1; a possible D gene is TRBD2 (6 bases). Germline CDR1 reads MNHNY; CDR2 reads SVGAGI (reference sequence). The CDR3 has 16 residues. The ends were cut back, 0 bases at V and 5 bases at J, with 14 bases in the middle. CDR3 loop: CASSYSALGLDNEQFF. In DNA, the CDR3 is TGTGCCAGCAGTTACTCCGCTTTGGGACTCGACAATGAGCAGTTCTTC.

In nucleotides, the CDR3 is TGCAGCGTTGATTGGGGGGGCAGTAACTATGGCTACACCTTC. Encoded protein: CSVDWGGSNYGYTF. The V gene is TRBV29-1, the J gene TRBJ1-2; TRBD1 is a possible D gene (6 bases). CDR1 and CDR2 (germline): SQVTM, ANQGSEA. V was pared by 3 bases and J by 1 base, with 12 bases between. This CDR3 spans 14 amino acids.

The gene calls are TRBV19 and TRBJ1-6, with 8 bases aligning to TRBD1. CDR1 LNHDA and CDR2 SQIVND come from the germline V gene (reference sequence). The CDR3 runs 19 residues. V dropped 6 bases and J dropped 6; count of bases not matched to a gene: 19. Here the CDR3 reads CASSPRDRSKSWPNSPLHF. The CDR3 region has the DNA TGTGCCAGTAGCCCCCGGGACAGGTCCAAGAGCTGGCCTAATTCACCCCTCCACTTT.

The CDR3 sequence is CASSPLDTSSGNTIYF. CDR3 coding DNA: TGTGCCAGCTCACCACTAGACACAAGCTCTGGAAACACCATATATTTT. This chain links TRBV18 with TRBJ1-3; D uncertain. V was pared by 1 base and J by 0 bases, with 10 bases between. Germline CDR1 and CDR2: KGHSH and LQKENI. CDR3 length: 16 residues. Full variable domain (rest looked up from reference TRBV18 and TRBJ1-3): NAGVMQNPRHLVRRRGQEARLRCSPMKGHSHVYWYRQLPEEGLKFMVYLQKENIIDESGMPKERFSAEFPKEGPSILRIQQVVRGDSAAYFCASSPLDTSSGNTIYFGEGSWLTVV.

The chain joins TRBV19 to TRBJ2-3; 9 positions agree with TRBD1. CDR3 length: 12 residues. From germline, CDR1 is LNHDA and CDR2 SQIVND (reference sequence). The CDR3 region is CGSTGGTDTQYF. CDR3 bases: TGTGGCTCGACAGGGGGGACAGATACGCAGTATTTT.

This clone was found a few times. The chain has TRBV7-2 and TRBJ1-5; TRBD1 is a possible D gene (5 bases). Germline lookup yields CDR1 SGHTA and CDR2 FQGNSA. V was trimmed by 5 bases and J by 3 bases, leaving 11 bases between them. CDR3 length: 14 amino acids. This CDR3 is CASSIQGNNQPQHF. CDR3 coding DNA: TGTGCCAGCAGCATCCAGGGAAACAATCAGCCCCAGCATTTT. The full variable domain, its missing parts supplied by reference TRBV7-2 and TRBJ1-5, is GAGVSQSPSNKVTEKGKDVELRCDPISGHTALYWYRQSLGQGLEFLIYFQGNSAPDKSGLPSDRFSAERTGGSVSTLTIQRTQQEDSAVYLCASSIQGNNQPQHFGDGTRLSIL.

The chain employs TRBV21-1 and TRBJ2-7; the table's D call of TRBD1 was not tested on the DNA. TRBV21-1 is assigned pseudogene status. The CDR3 sequence is 13 residues long. CDR3 coding DNA: TGTGCCAGCAGCAACCGGGACAGGGGCGAGCAGTACGTC. Its protein product is CASSNRDRGEQYV.

DNA for the CDR3: TGTGCCAGCAGCTTGTCCTACAGCTCCTACGAGCAGTACGTC. The encoded protein is CASSLSYSSYEQYV. This rearrangement joins TRBV5-5 to TRBJ2-7, with D unclear. Trimming stripped 1 base from V and 0 bases from J, with 8 bases between. In germline, CDR1 is SGHKS, CDR2 YYEKEE (reference sequence). The CDR3 is 14 residues long.

V and J are TRBV6-5 and TRBJ2-5; D call uncertain. The V gene's germline CDR1 is MNHEY and CDR2 SVGAGI. The length of the CDR3 is 12 residues. Trimming took 8 bases from V and 5 from J, leaving 12 bases between them. The CDR3 loop is CASSQFGETQYF. The CDR3 nucleotides are TGTGCCAGCTCTCAATTCGGGGAGACCCAGTACTTC.

This clone came up once. This chain joins TRBV5-6 and TRBJ2-5; a possible D gene is TRBD1 (6 bases). Trimming took 3 bases from V and 5 from J, leaving 11 bases between them. CDR3 size: 13 residues. Germline values: CDR1 SGHDT, CDR2 YYEEEE. In DNA form, the CDR3 reads TGTGCCAGCAGCTCCCTGAGGGGGGAGACCCAGTACTTC. It translates to CASSSLRGETQYF.

The chain couples TRBV6-1 to TRBJ1-1; possible D gene TRBD1, 5 bases. The CDR3 spans 16 residues. CDR1 is MNHNS, CDR2 SASEGT, per germline. Trimming removed 4 bases at V and 0 bases at J, with 15 bases between. CDR3 amino acids: CASSVTGQGMNTEAFF. The CDR3 nucleotides read TGTGCCAGCAGTGTAACGGGTCAGGGCATGAACACTGAAGCTTTCTTT.

The CDR3 loop reads CASSSRGQGSANSPLHF. The CDR3 coding sequence is TGCGCCAGCAGCTCGAGAGGCCAGGGGTCTGCTAATTCACCCCTCCACTTT. The V gene is TRBV5-1, the J gene TRBJ1-6; tentative D call: TRBD1 (6 bases). Trimming took off 3 bases at V and 6 bases at J, with 19 bases between the two ends. The CDR3 loop spans 17 amino acids. Germline V gene lookup returns CDR1 SGHRS and CDR2 YFSETQ. The complete variable domain, with remaining parts taken from reference TRBV5-1 and TRBJ1-6, reads KAGVTQTPRYLIKTRGQQVTLSCSPISGHRSVSWYQQTPGQGLQFLFEYFSETQRNKGNFPGRFSGRQFSNSRSEMNVSTLELGDSALYLCASSSRGQGSANSPLHFGNGTRLTVT.

This clone came up a few times. The chain links TRBV5-1 to TRBJ2-3, with 16 bases lining up with TRBD2. This CDR3 region has 17 residues. Germline CDR1 SGHRS, CDR2 YFSETQ. The trim removed 3 bases at V and 5 bases at J, leaving 6 bases unmatched. The CDR3 DNA is TGCGCCAGCAGCTCGGGACTAGCGGGGGGGCCTCAAGATACGCAGTATTTT. Protein sequence: CASSSGLAGGPQDTQYF.

The chain links TRBV5-1 to TRBJ1-3; D may be TRBD1 (5 bases). Deletions cut 2 bases from V and 2 bases from J, with 11 bases between. The CDR3 consists of 15 residues. Germline V gene lookup returns CDR1 SGHRS and CDR2 YFSETQ. DNA of the CDR3: TGCGCCAGCAGCTTACAGGACACGCCTGGAAACACCATATATTTT. It yields the protein CASSLQDTPGNTIYF.

The genes are TRBV27 and TRBJ1-1; D is perhaps TRBD1 (6 bases). Germline values: CDR1 MNHEY, CDR2 SMNVEV (reference sequence). The germline V and J ends were trimmed by 2 bases and 4 bases, with 11 bases remaining between them. CDR3 length: 14 amino acids. The DNA of the CDR3 is TGTGCCAGCAGTTTACGGGGGGCTGGCACTGAAGCTTTCTTT. It translates to CASSLRGAGTEAFF.

V usage is TRBV16 and J usage is TRBJ2-6; tentative D call: TRBD1 (5 bases). The CDR3 contains 19 residues. The V and J ends lost 4 bases and 0 bases respectively, with 19 bases between them. Germline CDR1 is KGHSY and CDR2 is FQNENV. The CDR3 spells CASSPLMGRAYSGANVLTF. The CDR3 coding sequence is TGTGCCAGCAGCCCACTAATGGGCAGGGCCTACTCTGGGGCCAACGTCCTGACTTTC.

This clone is a singleton in its sample. CDR3 sequence: CASRGEILLAGATSEQFF. In DNA form, the CDR3 reads TGTGCCAGCAGGGGGGAAATATTACTAGCGGGGGCCACGAGTGAGCAGTTCTTC. This chain connects TRBV2 to TRBJ2-1; 11 bases line up with TRBD2. The ends lost 6 bases at V and 9 bases at J; junction bases unmatched: 19. The germline V gene has CDR1 SNHLY and CDR2 FYNNEI. CDR3 length: 18 residues.

This clone has more than one count but fewer than ten. The genes are TRBV6-5 and TRBJ2-3, with D perhaps matching TRBD1 (5 bases). The CDR3 contains 13 residues. Trimming removed 4 bases from V and 3 bases from J, with 8 bases in between. Germline-derived CDR1 and CDR2 are MNHEY and SVGAGI. CDR3 in DNA: TGTGCCAGCAGTTGGCAGGGTACAGATACGCAGTATTTT. It codes for CASSWQGTDTQYF.

On this clone: Other DNA sequences of this sample code for an identical CDR3. V and J are TRBV28 and TRBJ1-2; D not certain. The V gene's germline CDR1 is MDHEN and CDR2 SYDVKM. This CDR3 spans 12 amino acids. Trimming shortened V by 3 bases and J by 0 bases, and 2 bases separated the two germline ends. CDR3 in amino acids: CASSFSNYGYTF. The CDR3 DNA reads as TGTGCCAGCAGTTTCTCTAACTATGGCTACACCTTC.

This clone occurred a few times. The chain combines TRBV9 with TRBJ1-1, with 8 bases identical to TRBD1. The germline CDR1 and CDR2 sequences are SGDLS and YYNGEE. J gave up 1 base and V 3 bases, and 5 bases lay outside the gene matches. The CDR3 runs 15 residues. The CDR3 sequence is CASSDQGATNTEAFF. The CDR3 region has the DNA TGTGCCAGCAGCGATCAGGGGGCGACGAACACTGAAGCTTTCTTT.

This chain joins TRBV6-6 and TRBJ2-7, with 10 positions matching TRBD1. Germline V gene lookup returns CDR1 MNHNY and CDR2 SVGAGI (reference sequence). The CDR3 spans 15 residues. V gave up 6 bases and J gave up 3 bases; unmatched junction bases: 8. The CDR3 loop is CASRSTGGPGYEQYV. For the CDR3, the DNA is TGTGCCAGCAGGTCGACAGGGGGCCCCGGCTACGAGCAGTACGTC.